Below are 21 T cell receptor beta chains sequenced from a single sample in a study of human T cells and chemical hapten exposure (dated by TCRdb to the early 2020s). Receptors were amplified or captured by RACE. The instrument was a NextSeq 500. TCRdb reran the public reads through fastp at Q25 and MiXCR, keeping productive beta chains. Entries that share a CDR3 protein sequence are merged under the most common genes and DNA. A total of around 340,000 distinct CDR3 sequences appear in this sample, around 7% of them only once. In total, the top ten clones hold about 8% of the sample. This specimen's time point label, interpreted: patch test 1, 2 weeks after DPC sensitization. The sample's treatment or condition label, decoded: therapeutic diphenylcyclopropenone sensitization with weekly scalp DPC. The sample consisted of whole blood, taken in connection with sensitization to the hapten diphenylcyclopropenone (DPC). These TCRs come from a woman in her late teens or twenties with alopecia areata. Some clones in this sample may be carry-over from other donors' samples.

This clonotype has only a few counts. The chain joins TRBV6-2 or TRBV6-3 to TRBJ1-5, with D possibly matching TRBD1 (5 bases). The CDR3 runs 16 residues. The germline CDR1 and CDR2 sequences are MNHEY and SVGEGT. V dropped 7 bases and J dropped 4 bases, with 20 bases sitting between them. DNA of the CDR3: TGTGCCAGCACCCAAAATCCGGGACGGGGAAATCAGCCCCAGCATTTT. Amino acid sequence: CASTQNPGRGNQPQHF.

This clonotype was recorded a few times. CDR3 nucleotide sequence: TGCAGCGTTGATAAGGGCAGGGGCAGCTCTGGAAACACCATATATTTT. Residues: CSVDKGRGSSGNTIYF. The chain carries TRBV29-1 and TRBJ1-3; weak D call: TRBD1 (6 bases). V was pared by 3 bases and J by 0 bases, with 15 bases between. Germline loops: CDR1 SQVTM, CDR2 ANQGSEA. This CDR3 is built from 16 residues.

The J gene is TRBJ1-6, the V gene TRBV10-3; 9 bases map to TRBD1. Germline CDR1 and CDR2: ENHRY and SYGVKD. The length of the CDR3 is 12 residues. The V gene end was trimmed by 8 bases and the J gene end by 8 bases; junction bases not matched to a gene: 1. The CDR3 loop reads CAIRDRDSPLHF. The CDR3 bases are TGTGCCATCCGGGACAGGGATTCACCCCTCCACTTT.

The CDR3, as DNA: TGTGCCAGCAGCAAAGTTTGGACAGGGGGCACTGAAGCTTCCTTT. This codes for CASSKVWTGGTEASF. The chain uses TRBV21-1 and TRBJ1-1; the table's D call, TRBD1, has no DNA check behind it. TRBV21-1 is an annotated pseudogene. The CDR3 is made up of 15 amino acids.

V usage is TRBV7-2 and J usage is TRBJ2-5; no definite D call. Looked up from germline, CDR1 is SGHTA and CDR2 is FQGNSA. The CDR3 sequence is 13 residues long. The V and J ends lost 5 bases and 1 base respectively, with 8 bases between them. The CDR3: CASSQNSQETQYF. CDR3 nucleotide sequence: TGTGCCAGCAGCCAAAACAGCCAAGAGACCCAGTACTTC.

The sample holds many counts of this clonotype. This chain links TRBV4-3 with TRBJ1-6; D possibly corresponds to TRBD1 (5 bases). This CDR3 comprises 15 residues. CDR1 LGHNA and CDR2 YSLEER come from the germline V gene. V lost 5 bases and J lost 7, with 15 bases in between. The CDR3 loop is CASSYSAGGNSPLHF. The CDR3 nucleotides are TGCGCCAGCAGCTATTCCGCGGGGGGGAATTCACCCCTCCACTTT.

The chain carries TRBV6-5 and TRBJ2-2; 9 bases align to TRBD2. Unmatched junction bases numbered 6, after V lost 0 bases and J lost 4 bases. The CDR3 has 17 amino acids. CDR1 is MNHEY, CDR2 SVGAGI, per germline. This CDR3 reads CASSYSLAGSPTGELFF. The CDR3 coding sequence is TGTGCCAGCAGTTACTCCCTAGCGGGGAGTCCCACCGGGGAGCTGTTTTTT.

This clonotype was seen at least ten times. This rearrangement joins TRBV20-1 to TRBJ2-7; D possibly corresponds to TRBD1 (5 bases). The CDR3 extends over 15 amino acids. Looked up from germline, CDR1 is DFQATT and CDR2 is SNEGSKA (reference sequence). Trimming removed 7 bases from V and 1 base from J, with 20 bases in between. The CDR3 nucleotides are TGCAGTGGAATAGTGGGCAGGGCCACTTCCTACGAGCAGTACTTC. Its translation is CSGIVGRATSYEQYF.

This clonotype was detected many times. This chain uses TRBV6-2 or TRBV6-3 with TRBJ1-5; possible D gene TRBD1, 5 bases. The CDR3 totals 15 residues. V was trimmed by 2 bases and J by 6 bases, leaving 14 bases between them. Germline-derived CDR1 and CDR2 are MNHEY and SVGEGT. The CDR3 loop is CASSYGRDGVQPQHF. The CDR3 nucleotides read TGTGCCAGCAGTTACGGCAGGGATGGCGTTCAGCCCCAGCATTTT.

This clonotype has at least ten counts. The V gene is TRBV6-5, the J gene TRBJ2-7; a weak D match, TRBD1 (5 bases). The germline CDR1 and CDR2 sequences are MNHEY and SVGAGI. The V end was cut by 2 bases, the J end by 3 bases, with 11 bases between. CDR3 length: 14 amino acids. CDR3 nucleotides: TGTGCCAGCAGTTACACGTACCAGGGCTACGAGCAGTACTTC. This translates into CASSYTYQGYEQYF.

Many counts were recorded for this clonotype. The rearrangement joins TRBV6-5 to TRBJ1-5; no clear D. The ends were cut back, 0 bases at V and 1 base at J, with 7 bases in the middle. Germline V gives CDR1 MNHEY, CDR2 SVGAGI. This CDR3 has 15 residues. The CDR3 region is CASSYSIGSNQPQHF. CDR3 nucleotides: TGTGCCAGCAGTTACTCGATTGGGAGCAATCAGCCCCAGCATTTT.

In this sample, this clonotype turned up many times. The chain carries TRBV6-5 and TRBJ1-6; D perhaps matches TRBD1 (5 bases). Trimming removed 5 bases at V and 9 bases at J, with 20 bases between. This CDR3 has 16 amino acids. Per germline, CDR1 MNHEY and CDR2 SVGAGI. CDR3 region: CASSRGPDVASSPLHF. DNA for the CDR3: TGTGCCAGCAGTCGGGGCCCGGACGTAGCTAGTTCACCCCTCCACTTT.

This clonotype was recorded many times. The gene calls are TRBV12-3 or TRBV12-4 and TRBJ1-1; 7 bases agree with TRBD1. V was clipped by 3 bases and J by 2 bases; unmatched bases: 6. CDR3 length: 15 amino acids. CDR3: CASSLTGKKNTEAFF. CDR3 DNA: TGTGCCAGCAGTTTGACAGGGAAGAAAAACACTGAAGCTTTCTTT.

This clonotype was picked up a small number of times. J is TRBJ2-1 and V is TRBV7-6, with 8 positions matching TRBD1. Germline V gene data show CDR1 as SGHVS and CDR2 as FNYEAQ. J gave up 4 bases and V 1 base, and 3 bases lay outside the gene matches. The CDR3 loop spans 15 amino acids. The CDR3 nucleotides read TGTGCCAGCAGCTTAGACAGGGGGGAGTACAATGAGCAGTTCTTC. This gives the protein CASSLDRGEYNEQFF.

The gene calls are TRBV28 and TRBJ2-7; 10 bases line up with TRBD1. The CDR3 runs 16 residues. With V trimmed by 5 bases and J by 3 bases, 10 bases remained unmatched. Germline V gene lookup returns CDR1 MDHEN and CDR2 SYDVKM. Here the CDR3 DNA reads TGTGCCAGCAGTAGCTCCGGGACAGGGGTGATCTACGAGCAGTACTTC. It translates to CASSSSGTGVIYEQYF.

The genes are TRBV7-8 and TRBJ1-1; unclear D gene. This CDR3 contains 15 residues. CDR1 is SGHVS, CDR2 FQNEAQ, per germline. The V end was cut by 5 bases, the J end by 0 bases, with 13 bases between. The CDR3 DNA reads as TGTGCCAGCAGCGCCTATATTCCTTTGAACACTGAAGCTTTCTTT. Encoded protein: CASSAYIPLNTEAFF. Drawing the rest from reference TRBV7-8 and TRBJ1-1, the complete variable domain is GAGVSQSPRYKVAKRGQDVALRCDPISGHVSLFWYQQALGQGPEFLTYFQNEAQLDKSGLPSDRFFAERPEGSVSTLKIQRTQQEDSAVYLCASSAYIPLNTEAFFGQGTRLTVV.

This clonotype was seen a few times. The V and J genes are TRBV28 and TRBJ2-4, with D maybe TRBD1 (8 bases). CDR3 size: 14 residues. The V end lost 5 bases, the J end lost 5 bases, and 13 bases lay between the germline ends. Looked up from germline, CDR1 is MDHEN and CDR2 is SYDVKM. The CDR3 DNA follows: TGTGCCAGCAGTCCAGCGGGACAGGAAAACATTCAGTACTTC. It encodes CASSPAGQENIQYF.

This clonotype was seen many times. The V call is TRBV6-5, the J call TRBJ1-6, with a tentative D call TRBD1 (6 bases). Trimming took 7 bases from V and 5 from J, leaving 9 bases between them. This CDR3 contains 13 residues. The germline V gene encodes CDR1 MNHEY and CDR2 SVGAGI. In DNA form, the CDR3 reads TGTGCCAGCACCGGACAGAATAATTCACCCCTCCACTTT. Its translation: CASTGQNNSPLHF.

The sample holds a few counts of this clonotype. The chain combines TRBV24-1 with TRBJ2-3; D unresolved. With 3 bases removed from V and 8 bases from J, the gap between germline ends came to 5 bases. Germline V lookup: CDR1 KGHDR, CDR2 SFDVKD. The CDR3 runs 11 residues. Written as DNA, the CDR3 is TGTGCCACCAGTGATACTGTTACGCAGTATTTT. It is translated as CATSDTVTQYF.

This clonotype was observed a handful of times. The V gene is TRBV29-1, the J gene TRBJ1-5; D is unclear. CDR1 and CDR2 from the germline V gene are SQVTM and ANQGSEA. Between the trimmed V and J ends, which lost 4 bases and 2 bases, there was a span of 6 bases. CDR3 size: 12 residues. The CDR3: CSVAVGNQPQHF. In DNA, the CDR3 is TGCAGCGTTGCAGTGGGCAATCAGCCCCAGCATTTT. Based on the CDR3 plus reference TRBV29-1 and TRBJ1-5, the full variable domain is SAVISQKPSRDICQRGTSLTIQCQVDSQVTMMFWYRQQPGQSLTLIATANQGSEATYESGFVIDKFPISRPNLTFSTLTVSNMSPEDSSIYLCSVAVGNQPQHFGDGTRLSIL.

In this sample, this clonotype turned up a few times. The chain couples TRBV20-1 to TRBJ2-1, with 13 bases matching TRBD2. V lost 6 bases, J lost 6 bases, and 2 bases stayed unmatched. This CDR3 spans 13 amino acids. Germline V gives CDR1 DFQATT, CDR2 SNEGSKA (reference sequence). CDR3 coding DNA: TGCAGTGCGCGACTAGCGGGGGGCAATGAGCAGTTCTTC. Its translation: CSARLAGGNEQFF.